Listed below are T cell receptor beta chains from one sample, sequenced in a study of blood T cell repertoires in COVID-19. Here immunoSEQ multiplex PCR was the method, and the copy in TCRdb shows in-frame clones only, minus some. The sample lists some 400,000 clones; around 87% were seen once. Sequencing was performed on peripheral blood. These receptors originate from a human donor in a cohort sampled during active COVID-19. The CDR3 runs from the conserved cysteine through the conserved F or W. Fields, in order: clone size, J gene, D gene, V gene, CDR3 protein, CDR3 DNA. A D gene is named only where the DNA matches it firmly. Not every row has a clone size; where given, it reads once, few, many or a size class.

abundance: few; j_gene: TRBJ1-1; d_gene: -; v_gene: TRBV5-4; CDR3aa: CASSFSQNTEAFF; CDR3nt: TGTGCCAGCAGCTTTAGTCAGAACACTGAAGCTTTCTTT
abundance: -; j_gene: TRBJ1-5; d_gene: -; v_gene: TRBV5-8; CDR3aa: CASSPSGDRSSNQPQHF; CDR3nt: TGTGCCAGCAGCCCCTCGGGGGACCGGTCTAGCAATCAGCCCCAGCATTTT
abundance: -; j_gene: TRBJ1-2; d_gene: TRBD1; v_gene: TRBV27; CDR3aa: CASSAYGQENPYGYTF; CDR3nt: TGTGCCAGCAGTGCTTACGGACAGGAAAACCCCTATGGCTACACCTTC
abundance: -; j_gene: TRBJ1-6; d_gene: -; v_gene: TRBV9; CDR3aa: CASSTGSYNSPLHF; CDR3nt: TGTGCCAGCAGCACCGGCTCCTATAATTCACCCCTCCACTTT
abundance: -; j_gene: TRBJ1-5; d_gene: TRBD1; v_gene: TRBV5-6; CDR3aa: CASSSWTGDYSNQPQHF; CDR3nt: TGTGCCAGCAGCTCCTGGACAGGGGATTATAGCAATCAGCCCCAGCATTTT
abundance: -; j_gene: TRBJ2-5; d_gene: TRBD1; v_gene: TRBV7-2; CDR3aa: CASSRDREEAQETQYF; CDR3nt: TGTGCCAGCAGCAGAGACAGGGAAGAGGCTCAGGAGACCCAGTACTTC
abundance: -; j_gene: TRBJ1-1; d_gene: TRBD1; v_gene: TRBV7-2; CDR3aa: CASSMVDRGQKAFF; CDR3nt: TGTGCCAGCAGCATGGTCGACAGGGGGCAAAAAGCTTTCTTT
abundance: -; j_gene: TRBJ1-4; d_gene: -; v_gene: TRBV12-3/TRBV12-4; CDR3aa: CASSSGEKLFF; CDR3nt: TGTGCCAGCAGTTCGGGTGAAAAACTGTTTTTT
abundance: once; j_gene: TRBJ1-6; d_gene: TRBD1; v_gene: TRBV30; CDR3aa: CAWSGGGGNSPLHF; CDR3nt: TGTGCCTGGAGTGGAGGGGGCGGTAATTCACCCCTCCACTTT
abundance: -; j_gene: TRBJ2-7; d_gene: -; v_gene: TRBV6-5; CDR3aa: CASSYSELSYEQYF; CDR3nt: TGTGCCAGCAGTTACTCCGAACTCTCTTACGAGCAGTACTTC
abundance: -; j_gene: TRBJ1-5; d_gene: TRBD1; v_gene: TRBV19; CDR3aa: CASSIAGTGYYSNQPQHF; CDR3nt: TGTGCCAGTAGTATAGCGGGGACAGGGTACTATAGCAATCAGCCCCAGCATTTT
abundance: -; j_gene: TRBJ2-5; d_gene: -; v_gene: TRBV5-6; CDR3aa: CASSSRGTAGETQYF; CDR3nt: TGTGCCAGCAGCTCCCGGGGGACCGCCGGTGAAACCCAGTACTTC
abundance: -; j_gene: TRBJ2-6; d_gene: -; v_gene: TRBV19; CDR3aa: CASSIGGPSGANVLTF; CDR3nt: TGTGCCAGTAGTATTGGAGGGCCCTCTGGGGCCAACGTCCTGACTTTC
abundance: -; j_gene: TRBJ2-7; d_gene: -; v_gene: TRBV4-1; CDR3aa: CASSEEVMYRASEQYF; CDR3nt: TGCGCCAGCAGCGAAGAAGTAATGTACAGGGCCAGCGAGCAGTACTTC
abundance: -; j_gene: TRBJ2-1; d_gene: -; v_gene: TRBV20-1; CDR3aa: CSASRDSRDEQFF; CDR3nt: TGCAGTGCTAGTCGGGACTCGAGGGATGAGCAGTTCTTC
abundance: -; j_gene: TRBJ2-2; d_gene: -; v_gene: TRBV9; CDR3aa: CASSGPVGGLYGGELFF; CDR3nt: TGTGCCAGCAGCGGACCCGTGGGGGGGCTTTATGGCGGGGAGCTGTTTTTT
abundance: -; j_gene: TRBJ2-7; d_gene: TRBD1; v_gene: TRBV6-1; CDR3aa: CASSEARDRNEQYF; CDR3nt: TGTGCCAGCAGTGAAGCTCGGGACAGGAACGAGCAGTACTTC
abundance: once; j_gene: TRBJ1-6; d_gene: -; v_gene: TRBV6-5; CDR3aa: CASSMWASNSPLHF; CDR3nt: TGTGCCAGCAGTATGTGGGCCTCGAATTCACCCCTCCACTTT
abundance: -; j_gene: TRBJ2-2; d_gene: -; v_gene: TRBV15; CDR3aa: CATSPPPWRDTGELFF; CDR3nt: TGTGCCACCAGTCCGCCCCCCTGGAGAGACACCGGGGAGCTGTTTTTT
abundance: once; j_gene: TRBJ2-3; d_gene: TRBD2; v_gene: TRBV7-9; CDR3aa: CASSLYGRAADTQYF; CDR3nt: TGTGCCAGCAGCTTATACGGGAGGGCCGCCGATACGCAGTATTTT
abundance: -; j_gene: TRBJ2-7; d_gene: -; v_gene: TRBV19; CDR3aa: CASSIGASSFYEQYF; CDR3nt: TGTGCCAGTAGTATAGGGGCCAGTTCCTTTTACGAGCAGTACTTC
abundance: -; j_gene: TRBJ2-5; d_gene: TRBD1; v_gene: TRBV4-1; CDR3aa: CASSQGDRGAQETQYF; CDR3nt: TGCGCCAGCAGCCAAGGGGACAGGGGGGCCCAAGAGACCCAGTACTTC
abundance: -; j_gene: TRBJ1-1; d_gene: -; v_gene: TRBV11-3; CDR3aa: CASSLGLWNTEAFF; CDR3nt: TGTGCCAGCAGCTTAGGTTTATGGAACACTGAAGCTTTCTTT
abundance: -; j_gene: TRBJ1-6; d_gene: TRBD1; v_gene: TRBV19; CDR3aa: CASSTGGGRDSPLHF; CDR3nt: TGTGCCAGTAGCACAGGGGGCGGACGGGATTCACCCCTCCACTTT
abundance: -; j_gene: TRBJ2-3; d_gene: TRBD2; v_gene: TRBV19; CDR3aa: CASSIGLAGGTDTQYF; CDR3nt: TGTGCCAGTAGTATAGGACTAGCGGGGGGCACAGATACGCAGTATTTT
abundance: -; j_gene: TRBJ1-2; d_gene: -; v_gene: TRBV30; CDR3aa: CAWSRDTYGYTF; CDR3nt: TGTGCCTGGAGCCGGGACACCTATGGCTACACCTTC
abundance: -; j_gene: TRBJ1-6; d_gene: TRBD1; v_gene: TRBV25-1; CDR3aa: CASSQTGNNSPLHF; CDR3nt: TGTGCCAGCAGTCAGACAGGGAATAATTCACCCCTCCACTTT
abundance: -; j_gene: TRBJ2-7; d_gene: -; v_gene: TRBV3-1/TRBV3-2; CDR3aa: CASSQGSVSTYEQYF; CDR3nt: TGTGCCAGCAGCCAAGGCTCTGTCAGTACCTACGAGCAGTACTTC